Detailed here is one T cell receptor (beta chain). Its antigen remains unknown. CDR1 and CDR2 (germline): LNHNV, YYDKDF (reference sequence). The CDR3 runs 17 residues. V lost 1 base and J lost 0, with 15 bases in between. The PCR had 60 Vbeta and 13 Jbeta primers. Assay used: immunoSEQ multiplex PCR; TCRdb lists only in-frame clones, some missing. The sample carries more than 100,000 clones, 64% recorded once. These data come from a study of cytomegalovirus exposure and HLA in healthy donors. Study-wide points: In a later analysis, across HLA loci, associated TCR counts were highest for DRB1, lowest for HLA-C. There were some public TCRs occurring in many donors, but most TCR sequences were rare.

Material for sequencing was PBMCs. The TCR comes from a woman in her thirties or forties in good health and CMV-seronegative. The chain has TRBV15 and TRBJ1-2, with D perhaps matching TRBD1 (5 bases). CDR3 sequence (DNA): TGTGCCACCAGCAGAGTTTGGGGGGGGAGCTCTAACTATGGCTACACCTTC. Amino acids: CATSRVWGGSSNYGYTF.